This T cell receptor beta chain originates from a study of blood T cell repertoires in COVID-19 (dated by TCRdb to between 2020 and 2021). Regarding the study in general: Collaborator samples came from the United States, Italy and Spain and covered acute and convalescent phases of COVID-19. Nearly every sample came with metadata listing a de-identified subject ID, COVID-19 status, age in years and sex. Deeply sampled blood TCRbeta repertoires from subjects exposed to, actively infected with, or recovered from COVID-19 were included in the dataset. HLA class I and class II types, where available, came from metadata supplied by the sample provider rather than from assay-based typing. The prospective study material was composed of cDNA or gDNA derived from T cells, B-cell-depleted T cells, or PBMCs. Samples came from the ongoing ImmuneRACE study (first 160 participants) plus 1,254 subjects from 6 global collaborators. A freely available public database, intended as a resource for researchers studying the immune response to SARS-CoV-2, is where the repertoires were released. The study at large found these results: The quantity of clinical and demographic metadata differed by source and by participant and was supplied without curation.

Each collaborating institution followed its own protocols to collect whole blood in K2EDTA tubes. For TCRbeta analysis, collaborator samples were shipped as frozen whole blood, as isolated PBMCs, or as DNA extracted from either sample type. This clone was seen a handful of times. Its antigen is unknown. One base away there is no much larger clone; base qualities are not given. Between the V and J ends, shortened by 5 bases and 7 bases respectively, the junction contains 18 bases. Based on the germline V gene (reference sequence), the CDR1 and CDR2 sequences are LNHDA and SQIVND. The CDR3 has 14 amino acids, counting the end cysteine and phenylalanine. The DNA shown is the 42-base CDR3, in frame from base 1. TCRbeta CDR3 regions were amplified from genomic DNA by means of the immunoSEQ Assay, a bias-controlled multiplex PCR. In the paper's pipeline: Within the assay, amplification of reference gene primers was used to estimate how many nucleated cells each sample contained. To quantify the absolute abundance of each unique TCRbeta CDR3 rearrangement, sequence reads were collapsed and filtered. For each sample, productive Simpson clonality was calculated as the square root of Simpson's diversity index across productive rearrangements. TCRdb took this table from immuneACCESS and kept in-frame rearrangements with V and J called. Such tables lack part of the clones; where checked against another copy, unresolved V genes explain under half of the gap, and the rest is unexplained. V, J and clone size derive from that table, while D and trimming were established from the DNA sequence. The sample profile shows around 350,000 clones; around 86% of them were found once. Of the sample, about 3% is held by the ten largest clones.

This sequence was found in a human donor in a cohort sampled during active COVID-19. The sequenced material came from peripheral blood. Recombination linked TRBV19 to TRBJ2-7, with no confidently assigned D gene. DNA sequence: TGTGCCAGTAGTCCAACCCAATCCTTTCGGGAGCAGTACTTC. Its protein product is CASSPTQSFREQYF.